These 27 T cell receptor beta chains share one sample of origin, sequenced in a study of CD8 T cells in ankylosing spondylitis. TCRdb independently ran MiXCR on the 5' RACE reads; one entry per CDR3 protein. This sample has 45,000 or so distinct CDR3 sequences, with 9.5% to 11% found just once. Sequencing used blood, either unsorted or a sorted T cell fraction (not recorded which). The receptors stem from a male donor with ankylosing spondylitis or in good health (not recorded which).

Of note for this clonotype: Sequence at one end of the junction differs from germline and may be a read error. CDR3 sequence: CSVIPTRGPTYEQCF. The CDR3 nucleotides read TGCAGCGTCATCCCTACTCGGGGACCTACCTACGAGCAGTGCTTC. The genes are TRBV29-1 and TRBJ2-7; either TRBD1 or TRBD2 may fit D (5 bases each). CDR3 length: 15 residues. Germline CDR1 SQVTM, CDR2 ANQGSEA.

The chain recombines TRBV8-2 with TRBJ2-5; the DNA was not compared with TRBD2, the D call given in the table. TRBV8-2 has pseudogene status. The CDR3 length is 13 residues. As DNA, the CDR3 is TGTGCCAGGAGCCCAGCGGGGGTAGAGACCCAGTACTTC. This gives the protein CARSPAGVETQYF.

Ten or more counts support this clonotype. The chain recombines TRBV27 with TRBJ2-2, with D unresolved. This CDR3 is built from 12 residues. Germline CDR1 MNHEY, CDR2 SMNVEV (reference sequence). Trimming took 3 bases from V and 6 from J, leaving 5 bases between them. The chain's CDR3 is CASSFRAGELFF. The CDR3 region has the DNA TGTGCCAGCAGTTTTCGGGCCGGGGAGCTGTTTTTT.

This clonotype was picked up many times. The chain joins TRBV15 to TRBJ2-7; 8 positions match TRBD1. The CDR3 consists of 15 residues. Germline V gene data show CDR1 as LNHNV and CDR2 as YYDKDF (reference sequence). J was trimmed by 3 bases and V by 11 bases; bases with no gene match: 15. The CDR3 spells CASKKGTGAIYEQYF. The CDR3 DNA sequence: TGTGCCTCAAAAAAAGGGACAGGCGCAATCTACGAGCAGTACTTC.

This clonotype was counted many times. The chain has TRBV6-5 and TRBJ2-5, with D hard to call. The V end was cut by 6 bases, the J end by 5 bases, with 7 bases between. This CDR3 contains 11 residues. Germline-derived CDR1 and CDR2 are MNHEY and SVGAGI. The chain's CDR3 is CASRDGETQYF. The CDR3 region has the DNA TGTGCCAGCAGGGACGGGGAGACCCAGTACTTC.

This clonotype appeared many times. The V and J genes are TRBV6-2 or TRBV6-3 and TRBJ2-5, with D tentatively TRBD2 (5 bases). CDR3 length: 15 residues. The V end lost 4 bases, the J end lost 3 bases, and 15 bases lay between the germline ends. Germline V gene sequence: CDR1 MNHEY, CDR2 SVGEGT. The CDR3 DNA reads as TGTGCCAGCAGTTCTCCCCATGAAGCGGAAGAGACCCAGTACTTC. This gives the protein CASSSPHEAEETQYF.

This clonotype came up many times. The chain links TRBV28 to TRBJ2-7; TRBD1 is a possible D gene (5 bases). V was shortened by 5 bases and J by 0 bases, with 14 bases between the two germline ends. Germline CDR1 MDHEN, CDR2 SYDVKM. This CDR3 contains 15 residues. The CDR3 region has the DNA TGTGCCAGCAGTGCCCGACAGTCGGCCTCCTACGAGCAGTACTTC. This gives the protein CASSARQSASYEQYF.

The V call is TRBV7-9, the J call TRBJ2-1; no clear D gene. V was pared by 6 bases and J by 2 bases, with 14 bases between. Germline CDR1 is SEHNR and CDR2 is FQNEAQ (reference sequence). The CDR3 contains 15 residues. CDR3 residues: CASSHEMRTYNEQFF. In nucleotides, the CDR3 is TGTGCCAGCAGTCACGAAATGCGTACCTACAATGAGCAGTTCTTC.

V usage is TRBV12-3 or TRBV12-4 and J usage is TRBJ1-2, with no clear D. The V gene lost 4 bases and the J gene lost 5 bases, with 17 bases spanning the gap. CDR3 length: 15 residues. CDR3 sequence reads: CASSSMRERSYGYTF. The CDR3 nucleotides read TGTGCCAGCAGTTCTATGCGAGAAAGGTCGTATGGCTACACCTTC.

This clonotype was observed a few times. The chain employs TRBV21-1 and TRBJ1-5; the table's D call of TRBD1 was not tested on the DNA. TRBV21-1 is a pseudogene locus. This CDR3 contains 14 residues. The CDR3: CASSKGQGDQPQHF. The DNA for the CDR3 is TGTGCCAGCAGCAAGGGACAGGGGGATCAGCCCCAGCATTTT.

For this clonotype: This clone may be a read error of a much larger clone one base away. This chain uses TRBV15 with TRBJ1-2; maybe TRBD1 (6 bases). The CDR3 extends over 15 amino acids. Trimming stripped 5 bases from V and 8 bases from J, with 21 bases between. Germline V gene lookup returns CDR1 LNHNV and CDR2 YYDKDF (reference sequence). CDR3 protein: CATSGTPSRGGGYTF. The CDR3 DNA sequence: TGTGCCACCAGCGGCACGCCCTCCAGGGGTGGCGGCTACACCTTC.

This clonotype appeared many times. The chain combines TRBV27 with TRBJ1-2; D remains unclear. Germline V gene lookup returns CDR1 MNHEY and CDR2 SMNVEV (reference sequence). Trimming took off 4 bases at V and 2 bases at J, with 17 bases between the two ends. The CDR3 is 16 amino acids. In DNA, the CDR3 is TGTGCCAGCAGTTCCACTCATTCGGGAGCCAACTATGGCTACACCTTC. Residues: CASSSTHSGANYGYTF.

This clonotype was seen ten or more times. This chain uses TRBV29-1 with TRBJ1-5, with D maybe TRBD1 (5 bases). The V gene lost 3 bases and the J gene lost 3 bases, with 9 bases spanning the gap. The CDR3 covers 13 residues. Germline V CDR1 and CDR2: SQVTM, ANQGSEA. The chain's CDR3 is CSVDEGLNQPQHF. CDR3 sequence (DNA): TGCAGCGTTGACGAGGGACTCAATCAGCCCCAGCATTTT. The full variable domain, its missing parts supplied by reference TRBV29-1 and TRBJ1-5, is SAVISQKPSRDICQRGTSLTIQCQVDSQVTMMFWYRQQPGQSLTLIATANQGSEATYESGFVIDKFPISRPNLTFSTLTVSNMSPEDSSIYLCSVDEGLNQPQHFGDGTRLSIL.

Ten or more counts support this clonotype. The V call is TRBV3-1, the J call TRBJ2-6; possibly TRBD1 or TRBD2 for D (5 bases each). Trimming pared 5 bases from V and 0 bases from J, leaving 14 bases between. The CDR3 is 17 amino acids. Germline values: CDR1 LGHDT, CDR2 YNNKEL (reference sequence). This chain's CDR3 is CASSGTLASSGANVLTF. The CDR3 DNA follows: TGTGCCAGCAGCGGGACGCTTGCTTCCTCTGGGGCCAACGTCCTGACTTTC.

In this sample, this clonotype turned up a few times. The chain joins TRBV28 to TRBJ2-7, with D possibly being TRBD1 or TRBD2 (5 bases each). There are 15 residues in the CDR3. The germline V gene encodes CDR1 MDHEN and CDR2 SYDVKM. V was clipped by 2 bases and J by 3 bases, with 14 bases between them. This CDR3 reads CASSLGRDRFYEQYF. CDR3 coding DNA: TGTGCCAGCAGTTTAGGCAGGGACCGTTTCTACGAGCAGTACTTC.

CDR3 coding DNA: TGTGCCAGCTCACAAACCGGGACAGGAAATCAGCCCCAGCATTTT. This encodes CASSQTGTGNQPQHF. The chain employs TRBV18 and TRBJ1-5; TRBD1 matches at 8 bases. In germline, CDR1 is KGHSH, CDR2 LQKENI. The CDR3 has 15 amino acids. V lost 4 bases to trimming and J lost 4 bases; unmatched junction nucleotides: 6.

This clonotype was counted at least ten times. The CDR3, as DNA: TGTGCCAGCAGCGAACAGGGTGAGGTCCAAGAGACCCAGTACTTC. This codes for CASSEQGEVQETQYF. This chain joins TRBV28 and TRBJ2-5; tentatively, D is TRBD1 (6 bases). V lost 6 bases, J lost 1 base, and 15 bases lay in between. The germline V gene encodes CDR1 MDHEN and CDR2 SYDVKM. This CDR3 is 15 amino acids long. Drawing the rest from reference TRBV28 and TRBJ2-5, the complete variable domain is DVKVTQSSRYLVKRTGEKVFLECVQDMDHENMFWYRQDPGLGLRLIYFSYDVKMKEKGDIPEGYSVSREKKERFSLILESASTNQTSMYLCASSEQGEVQETQYFGPGTRLLVL.

This clonotype came up many times. V usage is TRBV5-1 and J usage is TRBJ1-1; maybe TRBD1 (5 bases). Trimming removed 4 bases at V and 2 bases at J, with 9 bases between. This CDR3 has 13 amino acids. Germline V lookup: CDR1 SGHRS, CDR2 YFSETQ. The DNA of the CDR3 is TGCGCCAGCAGCCCCGGACATAACACTGAAGCTTTCTTT. This codes for CASSPGHNTEAFF.

This sequence joins TRBV29-1 and TRBJ2-3; D is tentatively TRBD1 or TRBD2 (5 bases each). The CDR3 sequence is 12 residues long. Per germline, CDR1 SQVTM and CDR2 ANQGSEA. The CDR3 region has the DNA TGCAGGGGGGATCTTAGCACAGATACGCAGTATTTT. This translates into CRGDLSTDTQYF.

This clonotype has ten or more counts. The chain joins TRBV29-1 to TRBJ1-2; perhaps TRBD1 as D (6 bases). CDR3 size: 14 residues. Per the germline V gene, CDR1 is SQVTM and CDR2 is ANQGSEA. V was shortened by 1 base and J by 4 bases, with 13 bases between the two germline ends. CDR3 bases: TGCAGCGTTGAAGCCTCCGGGACAAGCTATGGCTACACCTTC. Protein sequence: CSVEASGTSYGYTF.

This clonotype has a count of ten or more. The gene calls are TRBV10-3 and TRBJ2-7; D is perhaps TRBD2 (6 bases). In germline, CDR1 is ENHRY, CDR2 SYGVKD. Trimming cost V 0 bases and J 0 bases, with 12 bases left between them. This CDR3 region has 16 residues. The CDR3 DNA reads as TGTGCCATCAGTGAGTCAGGAGGGGCCCACTCCTACGAGCAGTACTTC. Protein sequence: CAISESGGAHSYEQYF.

This clonotype was counted at least ten times. Written as DNA, the CDR3 is TGTGCCAGCAGCCAGACTTCAGGGGCTGGCTATGGCTACACCTTC. It is translated as CASSQTSGAGYGYTF. The rearrangement uses TRBV3-1 and TRBJ1-2; TRBD1 might be the D (6 bases). This CDR3 comprises 15 residues. V lost 3 bases and J lost 4, with 15 bases in between. Germline-derived CDR1 and CDR2 are LGHDT and YNNKEL (reference sequence).

At least ten counts were recorded for this clonotype. The chain uses TRBV3-1 and TRBJ2-1; maybe TRBD2 (5 bases). The germline gives CDR1 LGHDT, CDR2 YNNKEL (reference sequence). The CDR3 consists of 13 residues. Trimming stripped 4 bases from V and 2 bases from J, with 6 bases between. The CDR3 region is CASSLGAYNEQFF. CDR3 nucleotide sequence: TGTGCCAGCAGCCTGGGAGCCTACAATGAGCAGTTCTTC.

This clonotype was seen a single time. This could be a read error, since a much larger clone is one nucleotide away. The V call is TRBV3-1, the J call TRBJ2-1, with no clear D. The CDR3 loop spans 14 amino acids. Germline V gene data show CDR1 as LGHDT and CDR2 as YNNKEL (reference sequence). The CDR3 region is CASSQDLTYTEQFF. The CDR3 DNA is TGTGCCAGCAGCCAAGATCTCACGTACACTGAGCAGTTCTTC.

This clonotype was observed a handful of times. J is TRBJ1-2 and V is TRBV5-1; D unclear. V lost 4 bases and J lost 8, with 15 bases in between. The CDR3 totals 13 residues. Germline loops: CDR1 SGHRS, CDR2 YFSETQ. CDR3 bases: TGCGCCAGCAGCCCGGGTCGCCATGAGGGCTACACCTTC. Protein: CASSPGRHEGYTF.

The chain uses TRBV10-3 and TRBJ2-6, with D tentatively TRBD1 or TRBD2 (5 bases each). The CDR3 has 17 amino acids. Germline assignment: CDR1 ENHRY and CDR2 SYGVKD. V was shortened by 11 bases and J by 1 base, with 21 bases between the two germline ends. In DNA, the CDR3 is TGTGCCGTCCACCGGGGCGATGATTTGTCTGGGGCCAACGTCCTGACTTTC. It translates to CAVHRGDDLSGANVLTF.

The chain is built from TRBV30 and TRBJ2-7; tentative D call: TRBD1 (5 bases). The CDR3 totals 15 residues. V lost 0 bases, J lost 0 bases, and 12 bases lay in between. Germline values: CDR1 GTSNPN, CDR2 SVGIG (reference sequence). DNA of the CDR3: TGTGCCTGGAGTGTGGGGCAACAGAGCTCCTACGAGCAGTACTTC. Its protein is CAWSVGQQSSYEQYF.